This TCR beta chain is drawn from a study of monozygotic twins with cystic fibrosis. About the research overall: With about 15 PCR cycles, barcoded libraries came from 3 to 3.5 micrograms of fragmented DNA.

Using immunoSEQ multiplex PCR, the repertoire was profiled, and TCRdb retains in-frame clones only, with some absent. Of under 30,000 clones in the sample, about nine tenths are singletons; the top ten hold around 0.5%. Germline loops: CDR1 MNHEY, CDR2 SVGAGI. V was trimmed by 6 bases and J by 0 bases, leaving 9 bases between them. The CDR3 covers 13 residues. The chain carries TRBV6-5 and TRBJ2-7, with D tentatively TRBD1 (6 bases). The sequenced sample was blood. This TCR was recovered from a girl aged 2 to 9 with cystic fibrosis. DNA for the CDR3: TGTGCCAGCAGCCAGGGGCTCTCCTACGAGCAGTACTTC. Translating it yields CASSQGLSYEQYF.